The clone carrying this TCR beta chain showed up just a few times. V lost 3 bases and J 0 bases, leaving 9 bases between the germline ends. The CDR3 length is 15 residues. Individual cDNA molecules received unique molecular identifiers. TCRdb re-called the 5' RACE reads through MiXCR, storing one row per CDR3 protein. Among around 93,000 distinct CDR3 sequences listed, approximately 12% were seen once. These data are taken from a study of early T cells in non-severe SARS-CoV-2 infection. The origin of this receptor is an adult who was a healthcare worker with PCR-confirmed SARS-CoV-2 infection or an uninfected control (not recorded which). The sample in question was whole blood, obtained at baseline. The chain recombines TRBV12-3 or TRBV12-4 with TRBJ2-1; possible D gene TRBD2, 5 bases. CDR3 DNA: TGTGCCAGCAGTTTCCTCGCGGGCTCCTACAATGAGCAGTTCTTC. Encoded protein: CASSFLAGSYNEQFF.